One sample yielded the 5 T cell receptor beta chains listed below, sequenced in a study of Graves' ophthalmopathy and Graves' hyperthyroidism. Beta-chain TCR CDR3 regions were amplified from RNA transcripts. The authors performed first-round RT-PCR with HTBI primers and then a second-round multiplex PCR. TCRdb reprocessed the multiplex PCR reads via MiXCR and lists one record per CDR3 protein. This table holds roughly 700,000 distinct CDR3 sequences, 35% to 50% found once. The sample consisted of peripheral blood. The receptor set was obtained from an adult man with Graves' ophthalmopathy.

The chain recombines TRBV19 with TRBJ1-2, with 9 bases that match TRBD1. V was clipped by 4 bases and J by 4 bases; unmatched bases: 13. The germline V gene has CDR1 LNHDA and CDR2 SQIVND (reference sequence). The CDR3 has 17 residues. The CDR3 reads CASSTGTGRKFGYGYTF. The CDR3 nucleotides read TGTGCCAGTAGTACCGGGACAGGGCGAAAATTCGGCTATGGCTACACCTTC.

The chain joins TRBV19 to TRBJ2-5; D uncertain. The germline CDR1 and CDR2 sequences are LNHDA and SQIVND (reference sequence). The CDR3 is made up of 12 amino acids. V shed 3 bases and J shed 5 bases, with 7 bases lying between them. CDR3 nucleotide sequence: TGTGCCAGTAGTATGATGGGCGAGACCCAGTACTTC. This codes for CASSMMGETQYF.

Concerning this clonotype itself: Because it lacks the conserved phenylalanine or tryptophan at the end, this CDR3 is likely a read error. The V and J genes are TRBV4-1 and TRBJ1-5; D is uncertain. Deletions cut 7 bases from V and 0 bases from J, with 13 bases between. From germline, CDR1 is MGHRA and CDR2 YSYEKL. The CDR3 has 15 residues. The CDR3 loop reads CASTQSYGSNQPQHL. CDR3 nucleotide sequence: TGCGCCAGCACCCAGTCGTACGGTAGCAATCAGCCCCAGCATCTT.

V usage is TRBV2 and J usage is TRBJ1-1, with D possibly TRBD1 on 5 matching bases. Germline-derived CDR1 and CDR2 are SNHLY and FYNNEI. The V end was cut by 4 bases, the J end by 6 bases, with 12 bases between. The CDR3 has 13 residues. The CDR3 reads CASSVGEGPEAFF. As DNA, the CDR3 is TGTGCCAGCAGTGTCGGGGAGGGGCCTGAAGCTTTCTTT.

This clonotype appeared a few times. This rearrangement joins TRBV10-3 to TRBJ1-2; 8 bases map to TRBD1. J was trimmed by 5 bases and V by 10 bases; bases with no gene match: 12. This CDR3 has 14 residues. Germline-derived CDR1 and CDR2 are ENHRY and SYGVKD. The CDR3 DNA sequence: TGTGCCAGCACCCACCGGGACAGGAATTATGGCTACACCTTC. Protein: CASTHRDRNYGYTF.